These 20 T cell receptor beta chains share one sample of origin, sequenced in a study of shared clonotypes between healthy human individuals. The assay was immunoSEQ multiplex PCR, and TCRdb's table has in-frame clones only and misses some. The sample carries millions of clones, 85% to 95% recorded once. Sequencing was done on a sample of naive CD4+ T cells sorted from blood. The subset: CD45RA+ positively selected. The source of these receptors is a man between 18 and 35 years old in good health.

This clone was detected only once. The chain links TRBV10-3 to TRBJ1-6; no reliable D call. This CDR3 is 16 amino acids long. V lost 2 bases and J lost 0, with 8 bases in between. The V gene's germline CDR1 is ENHRY and CDR2 SYGVKD. CDR3: CAISEGPSSYNSPLHF. The CDR3 coding sequence is TGTGCCATCAGTGAGGGTCCGAGCTCCTATAATTCACCCCTCCACTTT.

The chain combines TRBV2 with TRBJ1-1; D uncertain. Trimming took off 7 bases at V and 3 bases at J, with 9 bases between the two ends. Germline V gives CDR1 SNHLY, CDR2 FYNNEI. The CDR3 spans 12 residues. CDR3 DNA sequence: TGTGCCAGCAACAACAGACACACTGAAGCTTTCTTT. It encodes CASNNRHTEAFF.

The genes are TRBV4-1 and TRBJ1-6, with D perhaps TRBD1 (6 bases). Germline CDR1 and CDR2: MGHRA and YSYEKL. The V gene lost 5 bases and the J gene lost 1 base, with 15 bases spanning the gap. This CDR3 has 17 amino acids. This chain's CDR3 is CASSMGGGFSYNSPLHF. Here the CDR3 DNA reads TGCGCCAGCAGCATGGGGGGCGGATTTTCCTATAATTCACCCCTCCACTTT.

The rearrangement links TRBV30 to TRBJ2-7; 9 bases line up with TRBD2. The germline CDR1 and CDR2 sequences are GTSNPN and SVGIG (reference sequence). J lost 3 bases, V lost 1 base, and 4 bases had no gene match. The length of the CDR3 is 14 residues. CDR3: CAWSGLAGLYEQYF. DNA of the CDR3: TGTGCCTGGAGTGGGCTAGCGGGGCTCTACGAGCAGTACTTC.

The CDR3 DNA follows: TGTGCCAGCAGTTCACCGGGACAGGGAGGACAGCCCCAGCATTTT. It is translated as CASSSPGQGGQPQHF. This chain joins TRBV28 and TRBJ1-5; TRBD1 matches at 9 bases. Trimming removed 4 bases from V and 7 bases from J; junction bases left unmatched: 8. CDR3 length: 15 residues. Germline V CDR1 and CDR2: MDHEN, SYDVKM.

The CDR3 protein is CASRPQREAGEQYF. In nucleotides, the CDR3 is TGTGCCAGCCGACCCCAGCGGGAGGCAGGGGAGCAGTACTTC. The chain uses TRBV5-4 and TRBJ2-7, with 9 bases aligning to TRBD2. The germline gives CDR1 SGHNT, CDR2 YYREEE (reference sequence). V lost 7 bases and J lost 7; bases outside the gene matches: 12. This CDR3 region has 14 residues.

This clone occurred a few times. The J gene is TRBJ2-7, the V gene TRBV13; TRBD1 is a possible D gene (7 bases). This CDR3 comprises 17 residues. Germline assignment: CDR1 PRHDT and CDR2 FYEKMQ (reference sequence). V was shortened by 7 bases and J by 2 bases, with 24 bases between the two germline ends. In DNA form, the CDR3 reads TGTGCCAGCACCAGGAGAGGAGGAGGGGGCCCCGCCTACGAGCAGTACTTC. Protein: CASTRRGGGGPAYEQYF.

This clone was counted once. The rearrangement joins TRBV30 to TRBJ2-3; 7 bases are a match to TRBD1. The trim removed 0 bases at V and 2 bases at J, leaving 8 bases unmatched. CDR1 is GTSNPN, CDR2 SVGIG, per germline (reference sequence). CDR3 length: 16 residues. The CDR3 sequence is CAWSVGAGGVTDTQYF. CDR3 nucleotide sequence: TGTGCCTGGAGTGTAGGGGCAGGGGGTGTCACAGATACGCAGTATTTT. Supplemented by reference TRBV30 and TRBJ2-3, the full variable domain reads SQTIHQWPATLVQPVGSPLSLECTVEGTSNPNLYWYRQAAGRGLQLLFYSVGIGQISSEVPQNLSASRPQDRQFILSSKKLLLSDSGFYLCAWSVGAGGVTDTQYFGPGTRLTVL.

In this sample, this clone turned up once. The chain carries TRBV10-1 and TRBJ2-2; unclear D gene. The CDR3 runs to 16 residues. The ends were cut back, 0 bases at V and 3 bases at J, with 11 bases in the middle. Germline V gene lookup returns CDR1 WNHNN and CDR2 SYGVQD (reference sequence). In DNA form, the CDR3 reads TGCGCCAGCAGTGAGTCGACCCTTTCTCACACCGGGGAGCTGTTTTTT. Amino acid sequence: CASSESTLSHTGELFF.

The chain couples TRBV5-1 to TRBJ2-5; D unclear. The CDR3 has 15 amino acids. Germline lookup yields CDR1 SGHRS and CDR2 YFSETQ. V dropped 0 bases and J dropped 0 bases, with 9 bases sitting between them. The CDR3 nucleotides are TGCGCCAGCAGCTTGGCCTTAGCAAACCAAGAGACCCAGTACTTC. Its protein product is CASSLALANQETQYF.

The chain has TRBV30 and TRBJ2-7; 8 nucleotides agree with TRBD1. Germline V CDR1 and CDR2: GTSNPN, SVGIG (reference sequence). After removal of 0 bases from V and 9 bases from J, the junction contained 16 bases not matched to a gene. CDR3 length: 16 amino acids. The CDR3 DNA follows: TGTGCCTGGAGTGTTCTGAGGGACAGGAGGGGACGAGGGCAGTACTTC. It yields the protein CAWSVLRDRRGRGQYF.

The chain couples TRBV13 to TRBJ2-1, with D perhaps TRBD2 (5 bases). The germline gives CDR1 PRHDT, CDR2 FYEKMQ (reference sequence). This CDR3 contains 16 residues. Trimming removed 4 bases from V and 8 bases from J, with 21 bases in between. DNA for the CDR3: TGTGCCAGCAGCTCCCCACTAGACGTAATTGGGGATGAGCAGTTCTTC. Translating gives CASSSPLDVIGDEQFF.

V and J are TRBV5-1 and TRBJ2-1, with no clear D. Trimming stripped 0 bases from V and 7 bases from J, with 11 bases between. CDR1 and CDR2 (germline): SGHRS, YFSETQ. The CDR3 totals 14 residues. The CDR3 sequence: CASSLGTMGNEQFF. The DNA for the CDR3 is TGCGCCAGCAGCTTGGGGACCATGGGGAATGAGCAGTTCTTC.

This CDR3 reads CASSWLGGGDTDTQYF. The CDR3 bases are TGTGCCAGCAGCTGGCTTGGCGGGGGCGACACAGATACGCAGTATTTT. The rearrangement joins TRBV7-3 to TRBJ2-3; TRBD2 is a possible D gene (7 bases). V was clipped by 4 bases and J by 2 bases, with 16 bases between them. CDR1 SGHTA and CDR2 FQGTGA come from the germline V gene. This CDR3 is 16 amino acids long.

The chain employs TRBV2 and TRBJ1-1; TRBD1 matches at 10 bases. The CDR3 covers 15 residues. Germline assignment: CDR1 SNHLY and CDR2 FYNNEI. V dropped 6 bases and J dropped 6; count of bases not matched to a gene: 10. Here the CDR3 DNA reads TGTGCCAGCAGATCACTGGGACAGGGGAGCGCTGAAGCTTTCTTT. Translation: CASRSLGQGSAEAFF.

CDR3 loop: CASSSLSVNTEAFF. The CDR3, as DNA: TGTGCCAGCAGCAGCTTATCGGTGAACACTGAAGCTTTCTTT. This rearrangement joins TRBV7-9 to TRBJ1-1; D gene unclear. CDR3 length: 14 amino acids. V was clipped by 5 bases and J by 0 bases, with 10 bases between them. The germline V gene has CDR1 SEHNR and CDR2 FQNEAQ (reference sequence).

The chain joins TRBV5-1 to TRBJ2-7, with TRBD2 matching 13 bases. V lost 3 bases, J lost 0 bases, and 6 bases stayed unmatched. Germline V gene lookup returns CDR1 SGHRS and CDR2 YFSETQ. The CDR3 spans 17 residues. The CDR3 here is CASSSTSGRKGSYEQYF. The CDR3 DNA reads TGCGCCAGCAGCTCGACTAGCGGGAGGAAAGGCTCCTACGAGCAGTACTTC.

The gene calls are TRBV6-4 and TRBJ1-2, with 7 bases that match TRBD1. V shed 0 bases and J 7 bases; nucleotides not matched to a gene: 8. The germline gives CDR1 MRHNA, CDR2 SNTAGT. There are 15 residues in the CDR3. CDR3 coding DNA: TGTGCCAGCAGTGACTCGGGACAGCCAAACGGTGGCTACACCTTC. This translates into CASSDSGQPNGGYTF.

V is TRBV11-1 and J is TRBJ1-6; 8 bases map to TRBD1. The CDR3 spans 15 residues. V lost 5 bases, J lost 7 bases, and 7 bases stayed unmatched. Germline V gene lookup returns CDR1 SGHAT and CDR2 FQDESV (reference sequence). This CDR3 reads CASSEDRGINSPLHF. For the CDR3, the DNA is TGTGCCAGCAGCGAAGACAGGGGCATAAATTCACCCCTCCACTTT.

This clone was observed a single time. This sequence joins TRBV6-6 and TRBJ2-7; possible D gene TRBD1, 6 bases. CDR1 and CDR2 from the germline V gene are MNHNY and SVGAGI (reference sequence). CDR3 length: 13 amino acids. With 2 bases removed from V and 3 bases from J, the gap between germline ends came to 8 bases. CDR3 protein: CASSYATGYEQYF. CDR3 nucleotide sequence: TGTGCCAGCAGTTACGCGACAGGCTACGAGCAGTACTTC.